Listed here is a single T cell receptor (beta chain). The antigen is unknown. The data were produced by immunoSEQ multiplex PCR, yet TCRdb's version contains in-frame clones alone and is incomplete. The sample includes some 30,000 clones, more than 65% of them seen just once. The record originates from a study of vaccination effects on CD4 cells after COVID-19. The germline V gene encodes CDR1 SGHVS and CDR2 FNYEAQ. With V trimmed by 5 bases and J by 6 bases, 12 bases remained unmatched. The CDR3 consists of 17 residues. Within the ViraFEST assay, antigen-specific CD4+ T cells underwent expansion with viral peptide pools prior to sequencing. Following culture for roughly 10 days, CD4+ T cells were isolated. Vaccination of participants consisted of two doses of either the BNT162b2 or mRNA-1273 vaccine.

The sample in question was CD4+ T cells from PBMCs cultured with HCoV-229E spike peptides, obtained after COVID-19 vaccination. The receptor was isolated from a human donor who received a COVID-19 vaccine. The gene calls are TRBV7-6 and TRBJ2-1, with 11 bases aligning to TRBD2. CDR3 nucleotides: TGTGCCAGCAGCCCATACGAAACTAGCGGGAGTCGCAATGAGCAGTTCTTC. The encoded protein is CASSPYETSGSRNEQFF.